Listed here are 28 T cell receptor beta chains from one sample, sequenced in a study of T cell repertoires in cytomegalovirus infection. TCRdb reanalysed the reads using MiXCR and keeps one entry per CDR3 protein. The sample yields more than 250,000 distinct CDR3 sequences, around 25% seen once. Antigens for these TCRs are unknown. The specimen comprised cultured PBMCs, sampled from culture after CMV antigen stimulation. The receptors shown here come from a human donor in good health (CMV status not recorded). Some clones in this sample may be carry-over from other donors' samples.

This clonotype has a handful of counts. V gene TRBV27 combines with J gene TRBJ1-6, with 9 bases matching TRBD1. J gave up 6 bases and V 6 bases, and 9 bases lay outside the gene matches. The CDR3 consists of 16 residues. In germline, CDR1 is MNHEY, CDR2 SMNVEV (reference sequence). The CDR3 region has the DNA TGTGCCAGCAGCCATGTTACAGGGGGCGGTAATTCACCCCTCCACTTT. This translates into CASSHVTGGGNSPLHF.

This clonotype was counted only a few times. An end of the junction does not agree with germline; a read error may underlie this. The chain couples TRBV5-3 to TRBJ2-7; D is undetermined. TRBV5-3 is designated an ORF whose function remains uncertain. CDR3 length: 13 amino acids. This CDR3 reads CASSSEYSYEQYF. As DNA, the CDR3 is TGTGCCAGCAGCTCCGAATATTCCTACGAGCAGTACTTC.

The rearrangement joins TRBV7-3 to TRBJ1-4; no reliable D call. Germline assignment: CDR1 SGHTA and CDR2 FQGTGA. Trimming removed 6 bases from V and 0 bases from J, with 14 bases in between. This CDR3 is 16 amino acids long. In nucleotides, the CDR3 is TGTGCCAGCAGACTGGGTCCGCCTGCAACTAATGAAAAACTGTTTTTT. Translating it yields CASRLGPPATNEKLFF.

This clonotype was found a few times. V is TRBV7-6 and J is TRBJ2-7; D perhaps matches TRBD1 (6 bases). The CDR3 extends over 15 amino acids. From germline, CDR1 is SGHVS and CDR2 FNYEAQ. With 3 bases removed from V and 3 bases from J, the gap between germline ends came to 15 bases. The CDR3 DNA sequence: TGTGCCAGCAGCTTGCTGGATGGGACAAACTACGAGCAGTACTTC. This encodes CASSLLDGTNYEQYF.

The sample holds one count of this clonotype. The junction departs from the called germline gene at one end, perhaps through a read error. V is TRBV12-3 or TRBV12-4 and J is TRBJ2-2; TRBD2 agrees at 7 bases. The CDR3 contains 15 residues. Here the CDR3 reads CASSFGGSNNGELFF. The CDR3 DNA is TGTGCCAGCAGTTTCGGCGGGAGCAACAACGGGGAGCTGTTTTTT.

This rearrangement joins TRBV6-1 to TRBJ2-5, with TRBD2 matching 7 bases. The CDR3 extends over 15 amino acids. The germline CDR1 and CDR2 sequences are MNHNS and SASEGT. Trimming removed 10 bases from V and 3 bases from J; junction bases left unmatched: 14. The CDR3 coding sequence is TGTGCCACCCGACGTGGGTACGCGGGAGAAGAGACCCAGTACTTC. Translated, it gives CATRRGYAGEETQYF.

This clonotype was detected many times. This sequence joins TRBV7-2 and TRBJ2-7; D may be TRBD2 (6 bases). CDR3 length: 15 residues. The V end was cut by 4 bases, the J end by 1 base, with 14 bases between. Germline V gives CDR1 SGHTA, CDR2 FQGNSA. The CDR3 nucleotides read TGTGCCAGCAGCTCCGCCCCGGGGGAATCCTACGAGCAGTACTTC. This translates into CASSSAPGESYEQYF. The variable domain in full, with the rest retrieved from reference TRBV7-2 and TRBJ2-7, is GAGVSQSPSNKVTEKGKDVELRCDPISGHTALYWYRQSLGQGLEFLIYFQGNSAPDKSGLPSDRFSAERTGGSVSTLTIQRTQQEDSAVYLCASSSAPGESYEQYFGPGTRLTVT.

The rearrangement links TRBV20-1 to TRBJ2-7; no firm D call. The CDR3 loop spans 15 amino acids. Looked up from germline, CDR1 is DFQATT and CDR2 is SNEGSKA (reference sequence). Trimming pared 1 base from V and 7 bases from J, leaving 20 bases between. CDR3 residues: CSARGSQSPLGEQYF. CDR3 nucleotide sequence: TGCAGTGCTAGAGGATCACAGTCGCCCCTCGGGGAGCAGTACTTC.

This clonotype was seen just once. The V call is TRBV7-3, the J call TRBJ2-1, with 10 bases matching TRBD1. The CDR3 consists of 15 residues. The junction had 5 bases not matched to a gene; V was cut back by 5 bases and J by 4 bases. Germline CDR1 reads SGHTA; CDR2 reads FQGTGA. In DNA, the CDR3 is TGTGCCAGCAGCCTAGGGGACAGGGGATACAATGAGCAGTTCTTC. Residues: CASSLGDRGYNEQFF.

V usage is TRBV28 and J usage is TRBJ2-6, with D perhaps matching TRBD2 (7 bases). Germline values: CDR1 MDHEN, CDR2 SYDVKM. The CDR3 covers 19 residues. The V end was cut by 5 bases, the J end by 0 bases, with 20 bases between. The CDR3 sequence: CASSVWGGRTHSGANVLTF. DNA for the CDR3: TGTGCCAGCAGTGTCTGGGGGGGGCGAACCCACTCTGGGGCCAACGTCCTGACTTTC.

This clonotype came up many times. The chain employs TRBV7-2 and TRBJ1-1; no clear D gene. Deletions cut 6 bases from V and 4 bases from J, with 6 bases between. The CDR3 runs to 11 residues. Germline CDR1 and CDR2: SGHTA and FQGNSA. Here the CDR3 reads CASRGGTEAFF. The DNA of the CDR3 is TGTGCCAGCAGGGGTGGCACTGAAGCTTTCTTT.

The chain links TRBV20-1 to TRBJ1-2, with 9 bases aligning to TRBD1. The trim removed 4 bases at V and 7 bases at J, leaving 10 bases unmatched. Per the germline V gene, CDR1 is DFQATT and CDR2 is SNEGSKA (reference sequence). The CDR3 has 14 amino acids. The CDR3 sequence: CSAIDRTGGSGYTF. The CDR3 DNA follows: TGCAGTGCTATAGATAGAACAGGGGGCAGTGGCTACACCTTC.

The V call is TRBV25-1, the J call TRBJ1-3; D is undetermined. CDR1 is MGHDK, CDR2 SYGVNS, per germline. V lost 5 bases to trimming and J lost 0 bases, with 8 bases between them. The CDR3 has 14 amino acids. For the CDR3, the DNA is TGTGCCAGCAGTCCTTCGACCTCTGGAAACACCATATATTTT. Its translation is CASSPSTSGNTIYF.

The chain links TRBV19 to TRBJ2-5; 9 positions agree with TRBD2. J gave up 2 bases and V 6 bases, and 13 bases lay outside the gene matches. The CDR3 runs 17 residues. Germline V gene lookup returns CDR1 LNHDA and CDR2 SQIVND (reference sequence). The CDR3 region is CASRRRGLAGSQETQYF. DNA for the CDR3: TGTGCCAGTAGGAGAAGGGGGCTAGCGGGATCACAAGAGACCCAGTACTTC.

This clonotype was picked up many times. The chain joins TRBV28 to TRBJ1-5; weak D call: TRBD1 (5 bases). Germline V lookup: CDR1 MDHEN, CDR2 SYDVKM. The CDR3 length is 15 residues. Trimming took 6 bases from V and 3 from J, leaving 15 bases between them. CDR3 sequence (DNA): TGTGCCAGCAGACCTCAGGGTCGACCCAATCAGCCCCAGCATTTT. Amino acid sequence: CASRPQGRPNQPQHF.

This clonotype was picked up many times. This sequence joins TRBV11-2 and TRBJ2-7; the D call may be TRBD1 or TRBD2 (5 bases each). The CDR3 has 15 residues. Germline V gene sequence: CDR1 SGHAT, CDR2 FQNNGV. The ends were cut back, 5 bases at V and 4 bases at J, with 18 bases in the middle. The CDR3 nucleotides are TGTGCCAGCAGCCCTGGGACGGCGCCCCGTTACGAGCAGTACGTC. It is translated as CASSPGTAPRYEQYV.

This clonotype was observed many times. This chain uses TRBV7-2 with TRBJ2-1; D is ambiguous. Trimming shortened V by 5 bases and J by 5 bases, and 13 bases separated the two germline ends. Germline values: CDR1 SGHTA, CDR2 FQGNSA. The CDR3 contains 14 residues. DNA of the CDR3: TGTGCCAGCAGCCTAGGGTACGGTGACAATGAGCAGTTCTTC. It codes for CASSLGYGDNEQFF.

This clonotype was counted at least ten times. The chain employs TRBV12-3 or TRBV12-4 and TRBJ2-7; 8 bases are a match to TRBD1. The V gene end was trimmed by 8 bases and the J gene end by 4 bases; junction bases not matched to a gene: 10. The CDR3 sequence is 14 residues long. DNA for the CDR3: TGTGCCAGCGGCGCAGGGGGCATAAAGTACGAGCAGTACTTC. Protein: CASGAGGIKYEQYF.

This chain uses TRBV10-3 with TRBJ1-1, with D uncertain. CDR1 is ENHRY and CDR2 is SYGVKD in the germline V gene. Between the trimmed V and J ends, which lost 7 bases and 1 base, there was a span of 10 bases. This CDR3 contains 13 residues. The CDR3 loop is CAIMSDQNTEAFF. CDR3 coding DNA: TGTGCCATCATGTCTGACCAGAACACTGAAGCTTTCTTT.

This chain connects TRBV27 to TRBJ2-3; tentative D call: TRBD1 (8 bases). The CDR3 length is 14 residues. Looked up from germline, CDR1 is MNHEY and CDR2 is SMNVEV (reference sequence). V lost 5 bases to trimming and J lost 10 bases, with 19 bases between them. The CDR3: CASSPRTGRGAQYF. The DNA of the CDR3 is TGTGCCAGCAGTCCCCGGACAGGGAGGGGTGCGCAGTATTTT.

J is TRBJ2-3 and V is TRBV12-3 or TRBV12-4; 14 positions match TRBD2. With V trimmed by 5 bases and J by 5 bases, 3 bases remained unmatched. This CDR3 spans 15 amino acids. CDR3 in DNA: TGTGCCAGCAGTGTGGGACTAGCGGGAGTAGATACGCAGTATTTT. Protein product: CASSVGLAGVDTQYF.

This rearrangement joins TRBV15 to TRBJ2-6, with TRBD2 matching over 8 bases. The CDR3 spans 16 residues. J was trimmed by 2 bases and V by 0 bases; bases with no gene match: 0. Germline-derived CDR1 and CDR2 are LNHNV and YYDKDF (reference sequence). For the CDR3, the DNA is TGTGCCACCAGCAGAGATAGCGGGGCTGGGGCCAACGTCCTGACTTTC. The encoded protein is CATSRDSGAGANVLTF.

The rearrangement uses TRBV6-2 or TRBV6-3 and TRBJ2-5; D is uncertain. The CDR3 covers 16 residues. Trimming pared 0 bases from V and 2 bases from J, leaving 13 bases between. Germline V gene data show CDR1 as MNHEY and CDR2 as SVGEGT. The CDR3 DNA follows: TGTGCCAGCAGTTACTCTGCCTTAGGCAATCAAGAGACCCAGTACTTC. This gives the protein CASSYSALGNQETQYF.

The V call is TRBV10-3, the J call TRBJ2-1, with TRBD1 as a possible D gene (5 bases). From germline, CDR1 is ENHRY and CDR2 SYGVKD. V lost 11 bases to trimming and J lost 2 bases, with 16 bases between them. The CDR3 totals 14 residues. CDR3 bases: TGTGCCTCAAGGGTCGTGGGGCCCTACAATGAGCAGTTCTTC. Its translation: CASRVVGPYNEQFF.

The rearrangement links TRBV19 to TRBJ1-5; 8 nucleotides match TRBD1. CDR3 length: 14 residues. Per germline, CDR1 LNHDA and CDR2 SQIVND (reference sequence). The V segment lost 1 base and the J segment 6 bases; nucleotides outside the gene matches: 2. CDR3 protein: CASSIGQGAQPQHF. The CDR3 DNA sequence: TGTGCCAGTAGTATAGGCCAGGGGGCTCAGCCCCAGCATTTT.

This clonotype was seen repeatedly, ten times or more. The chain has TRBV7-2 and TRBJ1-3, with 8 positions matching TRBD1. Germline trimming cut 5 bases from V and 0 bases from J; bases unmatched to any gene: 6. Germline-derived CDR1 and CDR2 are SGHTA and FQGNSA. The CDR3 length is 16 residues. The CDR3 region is CASSQRTGGSGNTIYF. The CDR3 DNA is TGTGCCAGCAGCCAGAGAACAGGGGGCTCTGGAAACACCATATATTTT.

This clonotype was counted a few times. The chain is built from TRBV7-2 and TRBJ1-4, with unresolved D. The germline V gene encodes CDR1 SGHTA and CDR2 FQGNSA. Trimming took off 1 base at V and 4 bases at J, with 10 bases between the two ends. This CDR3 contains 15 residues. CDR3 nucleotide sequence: TGTGCCAGCAGCTTAGGTCCAAGACTTAATGAAAAACTGTTTTTT. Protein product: CASSLGPRLNEKLFF.

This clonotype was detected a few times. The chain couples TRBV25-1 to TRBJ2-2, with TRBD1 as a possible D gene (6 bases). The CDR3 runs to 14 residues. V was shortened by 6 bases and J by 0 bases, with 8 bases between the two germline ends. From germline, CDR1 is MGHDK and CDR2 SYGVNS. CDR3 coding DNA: TGTGCCAGCAGGGGACAACCGAACACCGGGGAGCTGTTTTTT. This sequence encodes CASRGQPNTGELFF.